Included here is one T cell receptor beta chain sequence, with context. Its specificity is unknown. The entry originates in a study of cytomegalovirus exposure and HLA in healthy donors. General study findings and limits: It was taken for granted in presence/absence analyses that sequencing depth across donors was roughly uniform. Some highly shared sequence variants likely arose as a pipeline artifact.

The CDR3 length is 14 residues. The V and J ends lost 8 bases and 4 bases, in that order; junction bases with no gene match: 5. Germline CDR1 is MNHNY and CDR2 is SVGAGI (reference sequence). Use of 60 Vbeta and 13 Jbeta primers characterized the PCR. Sequencing used immunoSEQ multiplex PCR; TCRdb keeps in-frame clones, though not all of them. This table has about 170,000 clones, about 80% appearing once. The origin of this receptor is a woman aged 50 to 60 in good health and CMV-seropositive. The chain combines TRBV6-6 with TRBJ1-2; 12 bases are a match to TRBD1. Sequenced: PBMCs. The CDR3 DNA reads TGTGCCAGCTGGGACAGGGGGCCTACCTATGGCTACACCTTC. Amino acid sequence: CASWDRGPTYGYTF.